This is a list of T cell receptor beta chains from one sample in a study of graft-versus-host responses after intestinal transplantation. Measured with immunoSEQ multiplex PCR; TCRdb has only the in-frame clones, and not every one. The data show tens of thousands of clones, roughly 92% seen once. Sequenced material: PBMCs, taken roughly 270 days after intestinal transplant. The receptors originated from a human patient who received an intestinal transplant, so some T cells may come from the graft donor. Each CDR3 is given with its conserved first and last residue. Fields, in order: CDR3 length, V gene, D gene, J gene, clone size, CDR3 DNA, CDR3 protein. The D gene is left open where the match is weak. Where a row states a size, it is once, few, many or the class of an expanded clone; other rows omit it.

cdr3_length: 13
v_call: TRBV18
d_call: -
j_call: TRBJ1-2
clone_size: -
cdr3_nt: TGTGCCAGCTATCAGAGTTTCTCCGATGGCTACACCTTC
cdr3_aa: CASYQSFSDGYTF

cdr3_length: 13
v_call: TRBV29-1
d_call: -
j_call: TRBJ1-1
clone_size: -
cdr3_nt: TGCAGCGTTGAACTGACCCTGAACACTGAAGCTTTCTTT
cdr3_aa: CSVELTLNTEAFF

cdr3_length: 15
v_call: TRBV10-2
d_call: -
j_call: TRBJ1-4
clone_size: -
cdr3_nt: TGCGCCAGCAGTGAGTCGGGTGCAACTAATGAAAAACTGTTTTTT
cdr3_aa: CASSESGATNEKLFF

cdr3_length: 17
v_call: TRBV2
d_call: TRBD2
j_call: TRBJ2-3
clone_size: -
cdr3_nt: TGTGCCAGCAGTGAATACGGAGGACTAGCGGAGATGGATACGCAGTATTTT
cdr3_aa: CASSEYGGLAEMDTQYF

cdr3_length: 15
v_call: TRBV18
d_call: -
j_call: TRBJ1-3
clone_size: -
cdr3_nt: TGTGCCAGCTCACCATGGGAACACTCTGGAAACACCATATATTTT
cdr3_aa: CASSPWEHSGNTIYF

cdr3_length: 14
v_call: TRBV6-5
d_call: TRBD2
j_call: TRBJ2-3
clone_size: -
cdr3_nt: TGTGCCAGCAGGATAGCGGGAGGGGGAGATACGCAGTATTTT
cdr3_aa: CASRIAGGGDTQYF

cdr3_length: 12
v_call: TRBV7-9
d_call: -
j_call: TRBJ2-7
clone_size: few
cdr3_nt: TGTGCCAGCAGCCCCTCGACATACGAGCAGTACTTC
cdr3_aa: CASSPSTYEQYF

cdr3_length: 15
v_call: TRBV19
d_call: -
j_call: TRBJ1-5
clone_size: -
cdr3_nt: TGTGCCAGTAGTATAGTGGGAGATAGCAATCAGCCCCAGCATTTT
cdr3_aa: CASSIVGDSNQPQHF

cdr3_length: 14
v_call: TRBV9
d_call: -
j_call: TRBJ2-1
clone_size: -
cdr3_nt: TGTGCCAGCAGCGTTGGCCCTTCCTACAATGAGCAGTTCTTC
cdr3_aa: CASSVGPSYNEQFF

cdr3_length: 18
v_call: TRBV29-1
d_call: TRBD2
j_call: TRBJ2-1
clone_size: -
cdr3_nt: TGCAGCGTTGAAGGTATGTGGAGCGGGAGGGTCTCCTACAATGAGCAGTTCTTC
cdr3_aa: CSVEGMWSGRVSYNEQFF

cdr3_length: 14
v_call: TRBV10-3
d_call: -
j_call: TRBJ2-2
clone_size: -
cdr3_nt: TGTGCCATCAGTGAGTCCCCGGGTCCCGGGGAGCTGTTTTTT
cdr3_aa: CAISESPGPGELFF

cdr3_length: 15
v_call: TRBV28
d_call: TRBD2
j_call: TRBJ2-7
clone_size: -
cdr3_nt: TGTGCCAGCAGTCCACTAGCGGGAGTAGGATACGAGCAGTACTTC
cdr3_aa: CASSPLAGVGYEQYF

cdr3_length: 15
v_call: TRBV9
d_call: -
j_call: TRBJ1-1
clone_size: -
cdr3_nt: TGTGCCAGCAGCCCGGCGGGTAGGGGCGGCACTGAAGCTTTCTTT
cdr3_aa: CASSPAGRGGTEAFF

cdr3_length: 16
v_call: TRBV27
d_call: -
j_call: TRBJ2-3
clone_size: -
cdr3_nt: TGTGCCAGCAGTAGGGTTTTCGTGAGCCTCACAGATACGCAGTATTTT
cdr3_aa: CASSRVFVSLTDTQYF

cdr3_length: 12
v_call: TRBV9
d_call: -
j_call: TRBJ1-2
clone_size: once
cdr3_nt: TGTGCCAGCAGCTCCGAGACCTATGGCTACACCTTC
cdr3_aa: CASSSETYGYTF

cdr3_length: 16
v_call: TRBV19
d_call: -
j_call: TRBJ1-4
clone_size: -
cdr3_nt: TGTGCCAGTAGTATAGAAGGGCCTTGGCGGGTGAAAAAACTGTTTTTT
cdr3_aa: CASSIEGPWRVKKLFF

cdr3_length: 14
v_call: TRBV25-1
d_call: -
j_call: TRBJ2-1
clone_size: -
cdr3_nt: TGTGCCAGCAGTCGAGGGACAAACTACAATGAGCAGTTCTTC
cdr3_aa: CASSRGTNYNEQFF

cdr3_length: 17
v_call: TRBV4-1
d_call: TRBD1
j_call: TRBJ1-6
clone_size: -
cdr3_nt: TGCGCCAGCAGCCAGGCTCCGGGACAGAGGTATAATTCACCCCTCCACTTT
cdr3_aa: CASSQAPGQRYNSPLHF

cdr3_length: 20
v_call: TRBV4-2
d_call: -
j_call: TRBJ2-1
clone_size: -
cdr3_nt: TGTGCCAGCAGCCAAGAGATGTCATTGTTGGGAGAACTGAGTAGGGATGAGCAGTTCTTC
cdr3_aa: CASSQEMSLLGELSRDEQFF

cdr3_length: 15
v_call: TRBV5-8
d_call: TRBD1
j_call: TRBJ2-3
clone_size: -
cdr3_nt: TGTGCCAGCAGCACCTGGACAGGGAGGACAGATACGCAGTATTTT
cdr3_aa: CASSTWTGRTDTQYF

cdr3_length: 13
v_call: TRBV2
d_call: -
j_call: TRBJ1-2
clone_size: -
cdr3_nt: TGTGCCAGCAGTGAAAGACAGGTGTATGGCTACACCTTC
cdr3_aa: CASSERQVYGYTF

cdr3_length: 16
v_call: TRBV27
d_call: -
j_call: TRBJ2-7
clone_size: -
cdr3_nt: TGTGCCAGCAGTCCGGGTTACAGGCCATTAGGGGACGAGCAGTACTTC
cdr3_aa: CASSPGYRPLGDEQYF

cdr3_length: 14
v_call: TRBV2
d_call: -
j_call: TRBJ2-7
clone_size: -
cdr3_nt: TGTGCCAGCAGTACCCCGGGACGGGACTACGAGCAGTACTTC
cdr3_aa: CASSTPGRDYEQYF

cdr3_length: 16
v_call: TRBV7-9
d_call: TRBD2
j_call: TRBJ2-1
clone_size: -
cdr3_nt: TGTGCCAGCAGCGTGACTAGCGGGAGATCTTACAATGAGCAGTTCTTC
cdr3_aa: CASSVTSGRSYNEQFF

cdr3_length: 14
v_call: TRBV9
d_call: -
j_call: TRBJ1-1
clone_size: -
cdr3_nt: TGTGCCAGCAGCGTAGTGACAGGGAACACTGAAGCTTTCTTT
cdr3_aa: CASSVVTGNTEAFF

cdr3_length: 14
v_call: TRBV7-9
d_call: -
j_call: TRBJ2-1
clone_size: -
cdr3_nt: TGTGCCAGCAGCGGTGGGATAGGGGTATCGGGGGACTTCTTC
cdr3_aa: CASSGGIGVSGDFF

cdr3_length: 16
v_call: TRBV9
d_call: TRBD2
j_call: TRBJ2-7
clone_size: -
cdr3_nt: TGTGCCAGCAGCGTAGCGGAGGGAGGGCCGTCCTACGAGCAGTACTTC
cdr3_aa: CASSVAEGGPSYEQYF

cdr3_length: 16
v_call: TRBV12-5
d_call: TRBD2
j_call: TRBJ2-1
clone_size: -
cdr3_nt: TGTGCTAGTGGTCCTGGGACTAGCGCGCGAATCAATGAGCAGTTCTTC
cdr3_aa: CASGPGTSARINEQFF

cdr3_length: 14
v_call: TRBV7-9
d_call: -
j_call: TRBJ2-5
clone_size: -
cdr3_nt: TGTGCCAGCAGCTTAGTCACACTGCAAGAGACCCAGTACTTC
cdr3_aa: CASSLVTLQETQYF

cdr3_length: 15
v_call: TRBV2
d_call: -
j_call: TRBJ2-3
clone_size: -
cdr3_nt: TGTGCCAGCAGTCTAGGGGACCAACGCACAGATACGCAGTATTTT
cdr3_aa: CASSLGDQRTDTQYF